This T cell receptor beta chain was sequenced during a study of blood T cells in healthy people across ages (dated by TCRdb to the mid-2010s). Regarding the complete study: In model experiments, template switching captured roughly one uniquely barcoded TCR beta cDNA molecule for every two T cells. Age-related changes in TCR beta repertoire diversity were measured in the study by deep sequencing normalized with unique cDNA molecular identifiers. The donors were divided into four age groups: young (average around 16 years), middle-aged (over 35), aged (around 59) and long-lived (roughly 86). For two donors (one aged 18 to 30 and one aged 80 or older), the study analyzed two additional independent replicas of 1 million unique cDNA reads from the same blood draw. To avoid experimental bias, donors of different ages were spread randomly across the sequencing lanes.

The roughly 37 donors, aged 6 to 90 years, were systemically healthy Caucasian individuals from Russia. Each donor gave about 9.7 milliliters of peripheral blood, drawn into EDTA-treated Vacutainer tubes. Ficoll-Paque density-gradient centrifugation was used to isolate PBMCs, with at least 6.5 million per sample. Total RNA, at least 6 micrograms per sample, was extracted from PBMCs with Trizol reagent. For every donor, an aliquot of PBMCs went through flow cytometry to measure the percentages of naive CD45RAhigh/CD27high T cells. What the work shows at the level of the full study, not this receptor alone: Because profiling used bulk unsorted PBMCs, naive and antigen-experienced compartments could not be compared conclusively. Donor CMV infection status was unknown, potentially confounding age-related changes in expanded clonotypes. Observed TCR beta diversity per million T cells fell roughly linearly with age, and a significant reduction was already apparent by age approximately 40. Estimates of total diversity based on one million sequenced T cells were regarded as lower bounds and as underestimates. Compared with the aged group, the long-lived group had more naive CD4+ T cells, fewer expanded clones and increased TCR diversity, a pattern suggesting age selection. The percentage of naive T cells measured by flow cytometry correlated strongly with observed TCR beta diversity.

Receptor libraries were prepared by 5' RACE. TCRdb lists the instrument as Illumina HiSeq 2500. A second PCR of roughly 6 to 11 cycles was run with a J-beta primer mix and a sample-barcoded 5' primer. A unique molecular identifier was introduced onto each TCR beta cDNA molecule by a template-switch 5' adaptor carrying 12 random nucleotides. Each sample yielded at least 2.5 million CDR3-containing paired-end reads. All of the RNA was converted into first-strand cDNA using the Mint cDNA synthesis kit, with a TRBC-specific oligonucleotide serving as the primer. After uracil-DNA glycosylase treatment, a first 18-cycle PCR used universal primers M1SS and BC2_uni_R on all cDNA. Per the source publication's procedure: For normalization, 1 million high-quality reads, each with a distinct molecular identifier, were randomly selected from each sample. Instead of being binned into consensus sequences, reads with shared molecular identifiers were discarded. MiTCR, set to a Q25 quality threshold and the strictest error-elimination algorithm, was used for CDR3 identification, clonotype clustering and error correction. A nonparametric unseen species model using Euler transformation provided a lower-bound estimate of total TCR beta diversity. TCRdb reran the public reads through fastp at Q25 and MiXCR, keeping productive beta chains. Identical CDR3 protein sequences are pooled into one entry, listed with their most common genes and DNA. In this record, the V and J calls reflect TCRdb's handling and not the investigators' own analysis. The sample data list approximately 1.5 million distinct CDR3 sequences, and about 31% of these were observed just once. About 11% of the sample is in the top ten clones.

After removal of 7 bases from V and 0 bases from J, the junction retains 6 bases not matched to a gene. The germline V gene provides CDR1 SGHTA and CDR2 FQGNSA. From cysteine to phenylalanine, the CDR3 is 15 amino acids long. Left in the record is the CDR3 DNA by itself, 45 bases read in frame from the first base. Points on this clonotype: Its antigen is currently not known. The input lacks base qualities; no much larger clone sits a single base away.

The TCR originated in a woman aged 25 to 39 in good health. The chain was built from TRBV7-2 and TRBJ2-1; 7 bases in the junction line up with TRBD1. Sequences were obtained from blood. The bases are TGTGCCAGCACCAATGGGACAGACTCCTACAATGAGCAGTTCTTC. Its coded protein is CASTNGTDSYNEQFF. Where the CDR3 stops, the reference TRBV7-2 and TRBJ2-1 genes take over; the full variable domain is GAGVSQSPSNKVTEKGKDVELRCDPISGHTALYWYRQSLGQGLEFLIYFQGNSAPDKSGLPSDRFSAERTGGSVSTLTIQRTQQEDSAVYLCASTNGTDSYNEQFFGPGTRLTVL.